This T cell receptor beta chain was captured by sequencing in a study of PD-1 blockade in classical Hodgkin lymphoma. Study conclusions and caveats: CD4+ TCR diversity, unlike CD8+, rose significantly by C4D1. The study reported lower baseline TCR diversity in newly diagnosed patients than in healthy donors. Complete responders started with a diversity level that resembled newly diagnosed patients at baseline.

TCRdb's table, derived via immunoSEQ multiplex PCR, lists solely in-frame clones and lacks some. The sample records 50,000 to 65,000 clones, 91% being singletons. Notes on this clone: Antigen: not known.

This CDR3 contains 13 residues. The germline V gene has CDR1 SGHNT and CDR2 YYREEE (reference sequence). The V end lost 6 bases, the J end lost 4 bases, and 12 bases lay between the germline ends. As to time point: cycle 4 day 1 (C4D1), after less than seven weeks of nivolumab. Following autologous stem cell transplantation, relapse occurred in every patient, and exposure to brentuximab vedotin varied. The patients, who had relapsed/refractory classical Hodgkin lymphoma, achieved best responses of complete response, partial response or progressive disease. This rearrangement joins TRBV5-4 to TRBJ2-3; D is perhaps TRBD2 (5 bases). The sample was peripheral blood mononuclear cells (PBMCs), taken before the fourth cycle of nivolumab. The TCR originated in a human donor with classical Hodgkin lymphoma. DNA of the CDR3: TGTGCCAGCAACGGAGGCTGGGCAGATACGCAGTATTTT. Amino acids: CASNGGWADTQYF. Complete variable domain (other parts from reference TRBV5-4 and TRBJ2-3): ETGVTQSPTHLIKTRGQQVTLRCSSQSGHNTVSWYQQALGQGPQFIFQYYREEENGRGNFPPRFSGLQFPNYSSELNVNALELDDSALYLCASNGGWADTQYFGPGTRLTVL.